This TCR beta chain was documented in a study of blood T cell repertoires in COVID-19. The V segment lost 9 bases and the J segment 9 bases; nucleotides outside the gene matches: 12. From germline, CDR1 is KGHDR and CDR2 SFDVKD. The CDR3 is made up of 14 amino acids. Study processing details: It was from reference gene primer amplification that nucleated cell counts were estimated. TCRdb's copy holds only in-frame clones and misses some; the assay was immunoSEQ multiplex PCR. V and J calls and clone size are copied from that table; D and trimming were computed from the DNA. This sample has about 200,000 clones; roughly 86% occur once, and the top ten carry about 6%.

The chain links TRBV24-1 to TRBJ2-1; 8 nucleotides align to TRBD1. The material sequenced was PBMCs or T cells enriched from blood (not recorded which). The origin of this receptor is a man in his forties with acute COVID-19. This CDR3 is CATGLGTGSGEQFF. CDR3 coding DNA: TGTGCCACCGGACTGGGGACAGGTAGTGGTGAGCAGTTCTTC.